The present T cell receptor beta chain was sequenced within a study of cytotoxic CD8 clonotypes in ibrutinib-treated CLL. As for the study in general: Among responders, roughly 25 were partial and 2 complete; after median approximately 62 months, around 14 stayed remitted and 12 progressed. A mean of around 270,000 productive templates and tens of thousands of productive rearrangements was obtained per sample. Study-level points and caveats: Public clonotypes, rarely seen, contracted or held steady on treatment. Whereas clonality rose at ibrutinib response, it declined toward baseline at progression.

Trimming took off 6 bases at V and 3 bases at J, with 12 bases between the two ends. The CDR3 totals 15 residues. CDR1 MDHEN and CDR2 SYDVKM come from the germline V gene. The protocol was immunoSEQ multiplex PCR, while the TCRdb copy is restricted to in-frame clones and leaves out a portion. The sample records under 200,000 clones, roughly 77% being singletons. Points on this clone: Its antigen is not identified.

Sample: PBMCs, taken after 12 months of ibrutinib treatment. This receptor was identified in a human donor with chronic lymphocytic leukemia. The chain employs TRBV28 and TRBJ1-6; D not certain. In DNA form, the CDR3 reads TGTGCCAGCAGACGCCTGAGGGACTATAATTCACCCCTCCACTTT. This gives the protein CASRRLRDYNSPLHF. The whole variable domain, remainder taken from reference TRBV28 and TRBJ1-6, is DVKVTQSSRYLVKRTGEKVFLECVQDMDHENMFWYRQDPGLGLRLIYFSYDVKMKEKGDIPEGYSVSREKKERFSLILESASTNQTSMYLCASRRLRDYNSPLHFGNGTRLTVT.